What follows are 28 T cell receptor beta chains derived from one specimen sequenced in a study of blood T cell repertoires in COVID-19. Measured with immunoSEQ multiplex PCR; TCRdb has only the in-frame clones, and not every one. The sample lists some 29,000 clones, roughly nine tenths occurring once. The source material was peripheral blood. These receptors were taken from a human donor in a cohort sampled during active COVID-19.

The genes are TRBV4-2 and TRBJ2-2; TRBD2 matches at 7 bases. From germline, CDR1 is LGHNA and CDR2 YNFKEQ. The CDR3 is 15 residues long. With V trimmed by 3 bases and J by 0 bases, 1 base remained unmatched. CDR3: CASSHGGTNTGELFF. CDR3 nucleotide sequence: TGTGCCAGCAGCCACGGGGGGACGAACACCGGGGAGCTGTTTTTT.

A single count supports this clone. The V gene is TRBV29-1, the J gene TRBJ1-2; 10 nucleotides agree with TRBD1. The CDR3 has 16 amino acids. The V segment lost 3 bases and the J segment 7 bases; nucleotides outside the gene matches: 14. The germline CDR1 and CDR2 sequences are SQVTM and ANQGSEA. In DNA form, the CDR3 reads TGCAGCGTTGACCAACTCTCCGGGACAGGGGTCGGTGGCTACACCTTC. Encoded protein: CSVDQLSGTGVGGYTF.

This clone occurred once. The rearrangement joins TRBV19 to TRBJ1-5; 11 bases are a match to TRBD1. After removal of 4 bases from V and 6 bases from J, the junction contained 8 bases not matched to a gene. This CDR3 is 16 amino acids long. Germline V gives CDR1 LNHDA, CDR2 SQIVND (reference sequence). CDR3 coding DNA: TGTGCCAGTAGTACGTCAGGACAGGGGGCGCGTCAGCCCCAGCATTTT. Protein product: CASSTSGQGARQPQHF.

CDR3 sequence reads: CASSQGSGFSNQPQHF. Here the CDR3 DNA reads TGTGCCAGCAGCCAAGGTTCGGGATTTAGCAATCAGCCCCAGCATTTT. This rearrangement joins TRBV7-6 to TRBJ1-5, with unresolved D. V lost 5 bases, J lost 0 bases, and 14 bases lay in between. This CDR3 has 16 residues. Germline V gene lookup returns CDR1 SGHVS and CDR2 FNYEAQ.

This chain connects TRBV6-6 to TRBJ1-3; D not resolved. The CDR3 runs 11 residues. CDR1 is MNHNY and CDR2 is SVGAGI in the germline V gene (reference sequence). Trimming removed 6 bases from V and 8 bases from J, with 8 bases in between. The DNA of the CDR3 is TGTGCCAGCAGCGCTAGAGACACCATATATTTT. This gives the protein CASSARDTIYF.

The chain employs TRBV7-2 and TRBJ2-7; 8 positions agree with TRBD1. The CDR3 loop spans 16 amino acids. Germline lookup yields CDR1 SGHTA and CDR2 FQGNSA. V was pared by 5 bases and J by 2 bases, with 11 bases of the junction left unmatched. The CDR3 region has the DNA TGTGCCAGCAGCACGTCAACAGGGGGGCCTACCTACGAGCAGTACTTC. Translation: CASSTSTGGPTYEQYF.

The J gene is TRBJ1-4, the V gene TRBV7-6, with a possible D match to TRBD1 (6 bases). This CDR3 is 15 amino acids long. CDR1 and CDR2 from the germline V gene are SGHVS and FNYEAQ. The ends were cut back, 5 bases at V and 2 bases at J, with 12 bases in the middle. The CDR3 here is CASSPSTGTNEKLFF. CDR3 in DNA: TGTGCCAGCAGCCCGAGCACAGGGACTAATGAAAAACTGTTTTTT. The full variable domain, in which reference TRBV7-6 and TRBJ1-4 provide the parts outside the CDR3, is GAGVSQSPRYKVTKRGQDVALRCDPISGHVSLYWYRQALGQGPEFLTYFNYEAQQDKSGLPNDRFSAERPEGSISTLTIQRTEQRDSAMYRCASSPSTGTNEKLFFGSGTQLSVL.

This chain connects TRBV7-8 to TRBJ2-3, with TRBD1 identical over 8 bases. In germline, CDR1 is SGHVS, CDR2 FQNEAQ. This CDR3 is 16 amino acids long. V was pared by 3 bases and J by 4 bases, with 9 bases of the junction left unmatched. This chain's CDR3 is CASSFTGTGLPDTQYF. The CDR3 DNA reads TGTGCCAGCAGCTTCACCGGGACAGGTCTCCCAGATACGCAGTATTTT.

The rearrangement joins TRBV4-1 to TRBJ2-5, with 7 bases identical to TRBD1. The germline CDR1 and CDR2 sequences are MGHRA and YSYEKL. This CDR3 region has 15 residues. Trimming removed 3 bases from V and 5 bases from J; junction bases left unmatched: 9. The CDR3 DNA reads TGCGCCAGCAGCCAGGGGACAGAGGTGACGGAGACCCAGTACTTC. Translation gives CASSQGTEVTETQYF.

Concerning this clone itself: Other DNA sequences in this specimen translate into the identical CDR3. The chain is built from TRBV19 and TRBJ2-7; D gene unclear. Trimming left V 1 base short and J 1 base short, with 8 bases between. The germline V gene encodes CDR1 LNHDA and CDR2 SQIVND (reference sequence). The CDR3 is made up of 14 amino acids. For the CDR3, the DNA is TGTGCCAGTAGTATAGGCGGAGCATCCTACGAGCAGTACTTC. Protein sequence: CASSIGGASYEQYF.

The CDR3 DNA reads TGTGCCAGCAGCGCAGCGGGGGCGTCCTACGAGCAGTACTTC. It codes for CASSAAGASYEQYF. This rearrangement joins TRBV9 to TRBJ2-7; TRBD2 agrees at 8 bases. The CDR3 runs to 14 residues. With 3 bases clipped from V and 1 base from J, the junction kept 3 bases outside the gene matches. Germline CDR1 is SGDLS and CDR2 is YYNGEE.

This clone occurred a few times. The chain links TRBV6-2 or TRBV6-3 to TRBJ1-2, with a tentative D call TRBD1 (5 bases). Per germline, CDR1 MNHEY and CDR2 SVGEGT. The CDR3 runs 15 residues. V dropped 0 bases and J dropped 4 bases, with 12 bases sitting between them. As DNA, the CDR3 is TGTGCCAGCAGTTACTCGGCAGGGCCTGTCTATGGCTACACCTTC. Its translation: CASSYSAGPVYGYTF.

V is TRBV5-4 and J is TRBJ2-2; D unresolved. Germline V CDR1 and CDR2: SGHNT, YYREEE (reference sequence). There are 14 residues in the CDR3. V lost 0 bases and J 4 bases, leaving 7 bases between the germline ends. CDR3 residues: CASSLALATGELFF. The DNA for the CDR3 is TGTGCCAGCAGCTTGGCTCTGGCCACCGGGGAGCTGTTTTTT.

The V gene is TRBV5-4, the J gene TRBJ2-5; 10 nucleotides match TRBD2. CDR1 and CDR2 (germline): SGHNT, YYREEE (reference sequence). The V and J ends lost 2 bases and 4 bases, in that order; junction bases with no gene match: 8. There are 16 residues in the CDR3. The CDR3: CASSLGVAGGLETQYF. CDR3 nucleotides: TGTGCCAGCAGCTTAGGGGTAGCGGGGGGTCTAGAGACCCAGTACTTC.

The V and J genes are TRBV28 and TRBJ1-3, with TRBD1 matching 10 bases. Germline V gene lookup returns CDR1 MDHEN and CDR2 SYDVKM. The CDR3 runs 15 residues. Trimming took 5 bases from V and 3 from J; bases not matched to a gene: 4. The CDR3: CASSGQGVFGNTIYF. CDR3 coding DNA: TGTGCCAGCAGTGGACAGGGGGTTTTTGGAAACACCATATATTTT.

The CDR3, as DNA: TGTGCCAGCAGCCTCCCGAGCGGGGGGGCCGGTGAGCAGTTCTTC. It codes for CASSLPSGGAGEQFF. The gene calls are TRBV5-4 and TRBJ2-1, with 10 nucleotides matching TRBD2. Germline V gene data show CDR1 as SGHNT and CDR2 as YYREEE (reference sequence). This CDR3 contains 15 residues. J lost 9 bases, V lost 4 bases, and 10 bases had no gene match.

The V call is TRBV25-1, the J call TRBJ2-5, with 13 bases aligning to TRBD2. Trimming removed 4 bases from V and 4 bases from J; junction bases left unmatched: 9. Germline CDR1 MGHDK, CDR2 SYGVNS. The CDR3 extends over 17 amino acids. CDR3 sequence: CASSGRTSGGMGETQYF. The CDR3 DNA is TGTGCCAGCAGTGGCAGGACTAGCGGGGGTATGGGAGAGACCCAGTACTTC.

The V and J genes are TRBV5-5 and TRBJ1-5; 9 positions match TRBD1. Trimming cost V 4 bases and J 3 bases; bases outside gene matches: 5. CDR3 length equals 15 residues. Germline CDR1 and CDR2: SGHKS and YYEKEE (reference sequence). The CDR3, as DNA: TGTGCCAGCAGCCCACGGACAGGGGACAATCAGCCCCAGCATTTT. Translating it yields CASSPRTGDNQPQHF.

This rearrangement joins TRBV5-1 to TRBJ1-2, with 7 bases matching TRBD1. Germline CDR1 and CDR2: SGHRS and YFSETQ. V lost 1 base, J lost 1 base, and 4 bases stayed unmatched. This CDR3 contains 15 residues. The CDR3 reads CASSLYRGDNYGYTF. As DNA, the CDR3 is TGCGCCAGCAGCTTGTACAGGGGCGATAACTATGGCTACACCTTC. Looking up the rest from reference TRBV5-1 and TRBJ1-2 gives the full variable domain: KAGVTQTPRYLIKTRGQQVTLSCSPISGHRSVSWYQQTPGQGLQFLFEYFSETQRNKGNFPGRFSGRQFSNSRSEMNVSTLELGDSALYLCASSLYRGDNYGYTFGSGTRLTVV.

The rearrangement joins TRBV3-1 (or the pseudogene TRBV3-2) to TRBJ2-3; 9 bases map to TRBD1. The CDR3 is made up of 16 amino acids. Looked up from germline, CDR1 is LGHDT and CDR2 is YNNKEL (reference sequence). Germline trimming cut 0 bases from V and 5 bases from J; bases unmatched to any gene: 6. CDR3 nucleotides: TGTGCCAGCAGCCAAGATGGACAGGGGAAAGGAGATACGCAGTATTTT. It specifies CASSQDGQGKGDTQYF.

The rearrangement links TRBV9 to TRBJ2-3; 10 nucleotides match TRBD1. The J segment lost 4 bases and the V segment lost 0 bases, leaving 11 bases of the junction unmatched. Germline CDR1 is SGDLS and CDR2 is YYNGEE. The CDR3 has 18 residues. CDR3 in amino acids: CASSVAEFGTGASDTQYF. The CDR3 DNA reads TGTGCCAGCAGCGTAGCTGAATTCGGGACAGGGGCGTCAGATACGCAGTATTTT. Looking up the rest from reference TRBV9 and TRBJ2-3 gives the full variable domain: DSGVTQTPKHLITATGQRVTLRCSPRSGDLSVYWYQQSLDQGLQFLIQYYNGEERAKGNILERFSAQQFPDLHSELNLSSLELGDSALYFCASSVAEFGTGASDTQYFGPGTRLTVL.

The genes are TRBV27 and TRBJ1-3, with D unclear. The germline V gene encodes CDR1 MNHEY and CDR2 SMNVEV (reference sequence). Trimming took off 0 bases at V and 0 bases at J, with 6 bases between the two ends. The CDR3 consists of 15 residues. The CDR3 loop is CASSLSRSSGNTIYF. The CDR3 DNA sequence: TGTGCCAGCAGTTTATCACGCAGCTCTGGAAACACCATATATTTT.

This chain joins TRBV12-3 or TRBV12-4 and TRBJ2-2; D uncertain. V lost 2 bases and J 6 bases, leaving 7 bases between the germline ends. The CDR3 extends over 13 amino acids. The DNA for the CDR3 is TGTGCCAGCAGTTTAAACAGCCCCGGGGAGCTGTTTTTT. Translating it yields CASSLNSPGELFF.

This clone appeared a single time. This chain uses TRBV21-1 with TRBJ2-2; the DNA was not used to check the table's D call, TRBD2. TRBV21-1 represents a pseudogene. The CDR3 has 18 residues. CDR3 in amino acids: CASSKGASGGSNTGELFF. The CDR3 region has the DNA TGTGCCAGCAGCAAAGGTGCTAGCGGGGGATCTAACACCGGGGAGCTGTTTTTT.

In its sample, this clone ranks as medium-sized. The chain combines TRBV19 with TRBJ1-5, with TRBD1 matching 9 bases. This CDR3 spans 16 amino acids. V gave up 2 bases and J gave up 3 bases; unmatched junction bases: 5. CDR1 and CDR2 from the germline V gene are LNHDA and SQIVND (reference sequence). CDR3 in DNA: TGTGCCAGTAGTATAAAGGGACAGGGTTACAATCAGCCCCAGCATTTT. Translating it yields CASSIKGQGYNQPQHF.

This chain links TRBV2 with TRBJ2-2; D may be TRBD2 (5 bases). V shed 7 bases and J shed 7 bases, with 7 bases lying between them. Germline-derived CDR1 and CDR2 are SNHLY and FYNNEI. The CDR3 is 11 amino acids. DNA of the CDR3: TGTGCCAGCAACCGGGGCGGGGAGCTGTTTTTT. Translated, it gives CASNRGGELFF.

The J gene is TRBJ2-1, the V gene TRBV7-3; 8 positions match TRBD1. The CDR3 is 12 residues long. The germline V gene has CDR1 SGHTA and CDR2 FQGTGA. V lost 4 bases, J lost 8 bases, and 1 base stayed unmatched. The CDR3 sequence: CASSSQGDEQFF. The CDR3 region has the DNA TGTGCCAGCAGCTCACAGGGGGATGAGCAGTTCTTC.

The chain employs TRBV10-3 and TRBJ2-7; D ambiguous. The germline V gene has CDR1 ENHRY and CDR2 SYGVKD. V lost 4 bases and J 1 base, leaving 17 bases between the germline ends. The CDR3 is 16 residues long. The CDR3 loop reads CAISGFFVRSSYEQYF. CDR3 coding DNA: TGTGCCATCAGTGGCTTTTTTGTGAGGAGTTCCTACGAGCAGTACTTC.